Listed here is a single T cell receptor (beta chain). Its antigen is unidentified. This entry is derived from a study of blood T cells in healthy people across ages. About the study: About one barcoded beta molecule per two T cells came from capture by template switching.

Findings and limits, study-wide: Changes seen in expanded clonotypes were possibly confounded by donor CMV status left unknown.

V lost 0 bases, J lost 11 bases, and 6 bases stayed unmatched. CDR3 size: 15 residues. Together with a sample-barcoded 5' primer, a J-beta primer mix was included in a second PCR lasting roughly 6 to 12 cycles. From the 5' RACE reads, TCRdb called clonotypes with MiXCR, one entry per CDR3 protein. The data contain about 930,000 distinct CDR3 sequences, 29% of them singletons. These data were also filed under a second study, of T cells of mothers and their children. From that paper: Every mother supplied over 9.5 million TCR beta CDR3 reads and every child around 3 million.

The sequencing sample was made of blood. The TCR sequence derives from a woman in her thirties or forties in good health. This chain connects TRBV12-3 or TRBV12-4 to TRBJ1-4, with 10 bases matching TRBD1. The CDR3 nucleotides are TGTGCCAGCAGTTTAGCCGGGACAGGGGCTCGGAAACTGTTTTTT. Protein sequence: CASSLAGTGARKLFF.